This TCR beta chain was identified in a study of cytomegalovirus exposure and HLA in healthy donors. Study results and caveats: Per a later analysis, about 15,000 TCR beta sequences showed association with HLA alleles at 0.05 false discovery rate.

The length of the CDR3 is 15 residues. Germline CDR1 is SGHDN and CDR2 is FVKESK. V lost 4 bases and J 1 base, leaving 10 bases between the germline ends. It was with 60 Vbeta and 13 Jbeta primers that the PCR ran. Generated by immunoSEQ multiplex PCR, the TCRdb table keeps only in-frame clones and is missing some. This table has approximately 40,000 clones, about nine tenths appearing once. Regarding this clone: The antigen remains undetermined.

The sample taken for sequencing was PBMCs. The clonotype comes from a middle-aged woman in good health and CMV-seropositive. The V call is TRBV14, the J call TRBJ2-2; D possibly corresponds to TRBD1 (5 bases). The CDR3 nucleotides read TGTGCCAGCAGCCTACTCGGACAGAACACCGGGGAGCTGTTTTTT. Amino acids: CASSLLGQNTGELFF. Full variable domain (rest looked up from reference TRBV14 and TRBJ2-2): EAGVTQFPSHSVIEKGQTVTLRCDPISGHDNLYWYRRVMGKEIKFLLHFVKESKQDESGMPNNRFLAERTGGTYSTLKVQPAELEDSGVYFCASSLLGQNTGELFFGEGSRLTVL.